The entry below gives a single T cell receptor (beta chain) sequence along with its context. Its antigen is unknown. This sample is part of a study of beta chain features in type 1 diabetes. Study findings and constraints: A moderate, significant TCRB CDR3 shortening appeared in type 1 diabetes across four CD4+ subsets.

Expressed TCRB transcripts were sequenced, since all the RNA that had been isolated was reverse transcribed. The assay was immunoSEQ multiplex PCR, and TCRdb's table has in-frame clones only and misses some. The sample lists 630,000 or so clones; 11% to 15% were seen once. The ends lost 11 bases at V and 4 bases at J; junction bases unmatched: 7. This CDR3 has 14 amino acids. In germline, CDR1 is SNHLY, CDR2 FYNNEI. The sample comprised naive CD4+ T cells from blood. The receptor was isolated from a man between 18 and 35 years old with type 1 diabetes. The rearrangement joins TRBV2 to TRBJ2-7, with 14 bases lining up with TRBD2. The CDR3: CAVGTSGRPYEQYF. For the CDR3, the DNA is TGTGCCGTGGGGACTAGCGGGAGACCATACGAGCAGTACTTC.